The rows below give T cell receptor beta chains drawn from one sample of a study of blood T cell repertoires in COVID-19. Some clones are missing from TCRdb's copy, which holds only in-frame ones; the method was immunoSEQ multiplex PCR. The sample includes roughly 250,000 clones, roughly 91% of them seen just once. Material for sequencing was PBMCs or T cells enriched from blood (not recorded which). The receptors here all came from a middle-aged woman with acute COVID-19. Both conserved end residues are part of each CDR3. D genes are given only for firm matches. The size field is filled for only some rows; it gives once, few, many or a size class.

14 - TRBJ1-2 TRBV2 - CASRDGRGDYGYTF TGTGCCAGCAGAGACGGTCGGGGGGACTATGGCTACACCTTC
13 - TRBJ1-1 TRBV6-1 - CASSEKGIVRGFF TGTGCCAGCAGTGAAAAGGGCATTGTGCGGGGTTTCTTT
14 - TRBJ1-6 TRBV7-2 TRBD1 CASSPGQINSPLHF TGTGCCAGCAGCCCGGGACAGATTAATTCACCCCTCCACTTT
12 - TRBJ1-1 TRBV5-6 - CASSLKSGEAFF TGTGCCAGCAGCTTGAAGTCGGGGGAAGCTTTCTTT
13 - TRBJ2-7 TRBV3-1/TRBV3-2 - CASSQAKTGEQYF TGTGCCAGCAGCCAAGCAAAAACAGGCGAGCAGTACTTC
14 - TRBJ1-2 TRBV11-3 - CASSLGTSNYGYTF TGTGCCAGCAGCTTGGGCACTAGCAACTATGGCTACACCTTC
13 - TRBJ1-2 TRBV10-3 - CAISDAGGYGYTF TGTGCCATCAGTGACGCCGGGGGCTATGGCTACACCTTC
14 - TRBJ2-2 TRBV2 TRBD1 CASEGQGYTGELFF TGTGCCAGCGAGGGACAGGGTTACACCGGGGAGCTGTTTTTT
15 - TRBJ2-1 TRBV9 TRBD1 CASSLRQGFIDEQFF TGTGCCAGCAGCTTAAGACAGGGGTTTATAGATGAGCAGTTCTTC
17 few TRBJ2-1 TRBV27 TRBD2 CASSIWTSGTSYNEQFF TGTGCCAGCAGTATCTGGACTAGCGGGACGTCCTACAATGAGCAGTTCTTC